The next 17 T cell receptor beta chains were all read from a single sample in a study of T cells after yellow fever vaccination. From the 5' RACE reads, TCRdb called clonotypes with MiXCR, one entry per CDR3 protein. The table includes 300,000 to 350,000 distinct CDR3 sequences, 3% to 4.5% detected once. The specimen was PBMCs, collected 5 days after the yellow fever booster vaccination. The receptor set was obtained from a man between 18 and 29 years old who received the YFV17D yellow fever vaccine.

In DNA form, the CDR3 reads TGTGCCAGCAGCCAAGATGGACAGTCTCGAGAGACCCAGTACTTC. Its protein product is CASSQDGQSRETQYF. The J gene is TRBJ2-5, the V gene TRBV14, with TRBD1 as a possible D gene (6 bases). The CDR3 totals 15 residues. The germline V gene has CDR1 SGHDN and CDR2 FVKESK. Trimming pared 0 bases from V and 4 bases from J, leaving 12 bases between.

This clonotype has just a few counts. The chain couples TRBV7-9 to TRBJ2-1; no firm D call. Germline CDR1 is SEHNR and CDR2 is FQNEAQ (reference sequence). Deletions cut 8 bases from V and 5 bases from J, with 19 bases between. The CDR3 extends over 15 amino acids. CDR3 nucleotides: TGTGCCAGCGTCCCCCCCCAGAGTTTTGACAATGAGCAGTTCTTC. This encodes CASVPPQSFDNEQFF.

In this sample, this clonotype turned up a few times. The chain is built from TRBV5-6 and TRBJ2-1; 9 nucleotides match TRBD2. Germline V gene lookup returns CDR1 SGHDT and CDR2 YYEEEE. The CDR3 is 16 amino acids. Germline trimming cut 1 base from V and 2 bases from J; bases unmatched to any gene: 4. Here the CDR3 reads CASSLYAGGPYNEQFF. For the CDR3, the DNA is TGTGCCAGCAGCTTGTATGCGGGGGGGCCCTACAATGAGCAGTTCTTC.

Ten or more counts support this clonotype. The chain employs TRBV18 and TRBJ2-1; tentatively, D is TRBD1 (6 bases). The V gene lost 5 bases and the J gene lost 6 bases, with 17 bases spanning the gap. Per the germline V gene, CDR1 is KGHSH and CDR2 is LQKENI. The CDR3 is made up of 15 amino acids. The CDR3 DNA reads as TGTGCCAGCTCATCCGGGACAAACTTAGGCAATGAGCAGTTCTTC. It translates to CASSSGTNLGNEQFF.

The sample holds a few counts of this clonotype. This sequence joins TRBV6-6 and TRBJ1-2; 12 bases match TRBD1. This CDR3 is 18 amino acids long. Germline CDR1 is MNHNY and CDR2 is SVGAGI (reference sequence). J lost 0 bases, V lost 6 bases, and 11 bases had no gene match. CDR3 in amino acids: CASRYRAGQGATNYGYTF. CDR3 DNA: TGTGCCAGCAGATACAGGGCGGGACAGGGGGCCACTAACTATGGCTACACCTTC.

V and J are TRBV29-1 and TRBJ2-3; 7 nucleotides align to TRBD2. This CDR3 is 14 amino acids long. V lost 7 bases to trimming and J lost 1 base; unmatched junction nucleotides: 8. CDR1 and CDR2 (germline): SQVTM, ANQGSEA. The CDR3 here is CSAAGRGGTDTQYF. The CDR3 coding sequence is TGCAGCGCCGCGGGACGGGGGGGCACAGATACGCAGTATTTT.

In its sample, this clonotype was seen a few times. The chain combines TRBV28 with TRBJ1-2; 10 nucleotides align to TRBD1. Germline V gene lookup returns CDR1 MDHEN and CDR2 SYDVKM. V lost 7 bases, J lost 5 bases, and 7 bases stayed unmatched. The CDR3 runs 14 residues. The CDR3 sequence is CASIRDRGTYGYTF. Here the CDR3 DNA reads TGTGCCAGCATCCGGGACAGGGGAACATATGGCTACACCTTC.

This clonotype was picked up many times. The CDR3 is CASSGTVKNTEAFF. The CDR3 coding sequence is TGCGCCAGCAGCGGGACGGTGAAGAACACTGAAGCTTTCTTT. The chain is built from TRBV5-1 and TRBJ1-1, with D maybe TRBD1 (5 bases). Germline V gives CDR1 SGHRS, CDR2 YFSETQ. Trimming took off 4 bases at V and 1 base at J, with 11 bases between the two ends. CDR3 length: 14 amino acids.

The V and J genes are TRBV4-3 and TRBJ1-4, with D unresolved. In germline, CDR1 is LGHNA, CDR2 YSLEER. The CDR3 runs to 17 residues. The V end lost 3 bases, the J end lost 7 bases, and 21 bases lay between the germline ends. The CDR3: CASSHDVREDMSEKLFF. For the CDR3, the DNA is TGCGCCAGCAGCCACGACGTACGGGAGGATATGAGTGAAAAACTGTTTTTT.

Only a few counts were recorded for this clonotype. CDR3 loop: CASSLIGGQGSEAFF. DNA of the CDR3: TGTGCCAGCAGCTTAATAGGGGGACAGGGGAGTGAAGCTTTCTTT. The chain couples TRBV7-3 to TRBJ1-1, with TRBD1 matching 10 bases. From germline, CDR1 is SGHTA and CDR2 FQGTGA. After removal of 1 base from V and 7 bases from J, the junction contained 6 bases not matched to a gene. There are 15 residues in the CDR3.

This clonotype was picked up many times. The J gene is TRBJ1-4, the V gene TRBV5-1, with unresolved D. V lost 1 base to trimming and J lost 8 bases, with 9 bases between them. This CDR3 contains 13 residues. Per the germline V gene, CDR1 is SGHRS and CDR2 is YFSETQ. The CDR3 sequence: CASSLRLDEKLFF. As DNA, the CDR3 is TGCGCCAGCAGCTTGAGGTTGGACGAAAAACTGTTTTTT.

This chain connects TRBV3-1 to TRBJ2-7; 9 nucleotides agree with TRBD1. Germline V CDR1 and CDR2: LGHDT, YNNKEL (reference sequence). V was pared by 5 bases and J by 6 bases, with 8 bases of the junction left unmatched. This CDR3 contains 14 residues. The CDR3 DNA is TGTGCCAGCAGCTGGGGACAGGGAAGACTCGAGCAGTACTTC. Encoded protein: CASSWGQGRLEQYF.

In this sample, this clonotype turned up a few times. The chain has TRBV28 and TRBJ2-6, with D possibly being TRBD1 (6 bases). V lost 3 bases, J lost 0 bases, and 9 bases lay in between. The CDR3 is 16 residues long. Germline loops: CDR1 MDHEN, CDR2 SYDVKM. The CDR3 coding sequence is TGTGCCAGCAGTTTTCAGGGGAGCTCTGGGGCCAACGTCCTGACTTTC. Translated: CASSFQGSSGANVLTF. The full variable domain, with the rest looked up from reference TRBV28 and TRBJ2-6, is DVKVTQSSRYLVKRTGEKVFLECVQDMDHENMFWYRQDPGLGLRLIYFSYDVKMKEKGDIPEGYSVSREKKERFSLILESASTNQTSMYLCASSFQGSSGANVLTFGAGSRLTVL.

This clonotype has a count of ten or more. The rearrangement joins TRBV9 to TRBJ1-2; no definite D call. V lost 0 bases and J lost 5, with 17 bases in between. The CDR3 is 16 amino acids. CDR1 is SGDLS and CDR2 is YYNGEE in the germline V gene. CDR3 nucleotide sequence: TGTGCCAGCAGCGTAGAATATCCGGAGGGCCGTTATGGCTACACCTTC. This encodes CASSVEYPEGRYGYTF. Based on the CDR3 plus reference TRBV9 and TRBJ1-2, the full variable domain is DSGVTQTPKHLITATGQRVTLRCSPRSGDLSVYWYQQSLDQGLQFLIQYYNGEERAKGNILERFSAQQFPDLHSELNLSSLELGDSALYFCASSVEYPEGRYGYTFGSGTRLTVV.

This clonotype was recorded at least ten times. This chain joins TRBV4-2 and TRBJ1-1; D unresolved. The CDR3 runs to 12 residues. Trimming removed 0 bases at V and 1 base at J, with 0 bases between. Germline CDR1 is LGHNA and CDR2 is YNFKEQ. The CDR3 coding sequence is TGTGCCAGCAGCCAAGAGAACACTGAAGCTTTCTTT. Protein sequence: CASSQENTEAFF.

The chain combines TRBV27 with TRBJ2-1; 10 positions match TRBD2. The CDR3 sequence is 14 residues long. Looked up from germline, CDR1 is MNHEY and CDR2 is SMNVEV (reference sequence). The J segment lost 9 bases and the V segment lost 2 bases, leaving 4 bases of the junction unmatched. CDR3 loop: CASSLKLAGTEQFF. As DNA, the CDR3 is TGTGCCAGCAGTTTAAAACTAGCGGGGACTGAGCAGTTCTTC.

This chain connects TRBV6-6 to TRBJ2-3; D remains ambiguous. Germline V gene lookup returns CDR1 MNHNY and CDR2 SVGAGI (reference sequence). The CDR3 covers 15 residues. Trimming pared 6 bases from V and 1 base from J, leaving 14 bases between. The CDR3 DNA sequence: TGTGCCAGCAGCCGACTCAGAGAGGGCACAGATACGCAGTATTTT. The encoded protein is CASSRLREGTDTQYF.